These 29 T cell receptor beta chains share one sample of origin, sequenced in a study of shared clonotypes between healthy human individuals. Data came from immunoSEQ multiplex PCR; TCRdb stores just in-frame clones and leaves some out. The sample consists of approximately 500,000 clones, 95% to 97% of them appearing once. Source material: naive CD4+ T cells sorted from blood. Subset in this sample: CD45RA+ positively selected. The receptors originated from a woman aged 25-40 years in good health.

V gene TRBV19 combines with J gene TRBJ1-5, with D possibly TRBD1 on 6 matching bases. Per germline, CDR1 LNHDA and CDR2 SQIVND (reference sequence). The CDR3 covers 14 residues. The germline V and J ends were trimmed by 5 bases and 10 bases, with 18 bases remaining between them. For the CDR3, the DNA is TGTGCCAGTAGTGCGGACAGTTGGGGGGGACCCCAGCATTTT. As protein: CASSADSWGGPQHF.

The gene calls are TRBV11-2 and TRBJ1-5, with D unresolved. Trimming left V 3 bases short and J 3 bases short, with 3 bases between. The CDR3 covers 12 residues. Germline values: CDR1 SGHAT, CDR2 FQNNGV. CDR3 sequence: CASSLPNQPQHF. Here the CDR3 DNA reads TGTGCCAGCAGCTTGCCCAATCAGCCCCAGCATTTT.

V is TRBV6-6 and J is TRBJ1-2, with unresolved D. V lost 6 bases and J 2 bases, leaving 10 bases between the germline ends. The CDR3 contains 13 residues. Germline CDR1 MNHNY, CDR2 SVGAGI (reference sequence). CDR3 residues: CASREQGNYGYTF. CDR3 DNA sequence: TGTGCCAGCAGAGAGCAAGGGAACTATGGCTACACCTTC.

The chain joins TRBV5-6 to TRBJ2-7; 7 bases map to TRBD1. The CDR3 consists of 15 residues. With V trimmed by 1 base and J by 0 bases, 4 bases remained unmatched. Germline loops: CDR1 SGHDT, CDR2 YYEEEE. CDR3 DNA: TGTGCCAGCAGCTTGCCCAGGGGGAGCTCCTACGAGCAGTACTTC. As protein: CASSLPRGSSYEQYF.

The rearrangement links TRBV6-6 to TRBJ2-5, with D tentatively TRBD1 (6 bases). The CDR3 contains 12 residues. The germline V and J ends were trimmed by 5 bases and 5 bases, with 9 bases remaining between them. CDR1 and CDR2 (germline): MNHNY, SVGAGI (reference sequence). CDR3 residues: CASSKRGETQYF. The CDR3 bases are TGTGCCAGCAGTAAGAGGGGGGAGACCCAGTACTTC.

The J gene is TRBJ1-4, the V gene TRBV4-1; D is undetermined. This CDR3 has 15 amino acids. Trimming took 1 base from V and 4 from J, leaving 10 bases between them. CDR1 MGHRA and CDR2 YSYEKL come from the germline V gene. CDR3: CASSQGSRFNEKLFF. DNA of the CDR3: TGCGCCAGCAGCCAAGGGTCCAGGTTTAATGAAAAACTGTTTTTT.

The rearrangement uses TRBV11-2 and TRBJ2-1, with D tentatively TRBD2 (6 bases). V was pared by 5 bases and J by 14 bases, with 22 bases between. The CDR3 length is 14 residues. CDR1 is SGHAT and CDR2 is FQNNGV in the germline V gene. This CDR3 reads CASSTWTTSLNKFF. CDR3 nucleotides: TGTGCCAGCAGCACGTGGACTACCTCTCTAAACAAGTTCTTC.

The rearrangement links TRBV19 to TRBJ1-1; the match to TRBD1 covers 7 bases. CDR3 length: 14 residues. V shed 6 bases, J shed 4 bases, and the junction held 8 bases outside the gene matches. CDR1 and CDR2 (germline): LNHDA, SQIVND (reference sequence). Here the CDR3 DNA reads TGTGCCAGTAGCATGACAGGGTCGAGCACTGAAGCTTTCTTT. Encoded protein: CASSMTGSSTEAFF.

The chain combines TRBV27 with TRBJ1-1; D is uncertain. Germline lookup yields CDR1 MNHEY and CDR2 SMNVEV (reference sequence). Trimming left V 0 bases short and J 4 bases short, with 12 bases between. The CDR3 runs to 15 residues. CDR3 in amino acids: CASSLSVEVGTEAFF. In DNA form, the CDR3 reads TGTGCCAGCAGTTTATCGGTGGAGGTTGGCACTGAAGCTTTCTTT.

The V call is TRBV6-5, the J call TRBJ2-7; 13 nucleotides agree with TRBD2. Germline-derived CDR1 and CDR2 are MNHEY and SVGAGI. Unmatched junction bases numbered 7, after V lost 6 bases and J lost 5 bases. The CDR3 extends over 15 amino acids. CDR3 sequence (DNA): TGTGCCAGCAGATCCACTAGCGGGAGGGCCAACGAGCAGTACTTC. It is translated as CASRSTSGRANEQYF.

CDR3 nucleotides: TGTGCCAGTGGCCGAAATGACGGGTACGAGCAGTACTTC. Protein product: CASGRNDGYEQYF. The chain combines TRBV19 with TRBJ2-7; no definite D call. Germline V CDR1 and CDR2: LNHDA, SQIVND (reference sequence). The CDR3 runs 13 residues. V was cut by 8 bases and J by 4 bases, with 15 bases left in between. The whole variable domain, filled in from reference TRBV19 and TRBJ2-7, reads DGGITQSPKYLFRKEGQNVTLSCEQNLNHDAMYWYRQDPGQGLRLIYYSQIVNDFQKGDIAEGYSVSREKKESFPLTVTSAQKNPTAFYLCASGRNDGYEQYFGPGTRLTVT.

The chain links TRBV30 to TRBJ2-7, with 8 bases lining up with TRBD1. Unmatched junction bases numbered 8, after V lost 0 bases and J lost 4 bases. The CDR3 consists of 15 residues. The germline V gene has CDR1 GTSNPN and CDR2 SVGIG (reference sequence). The CDR3 bases are TGTGCCTGGAGTGTATCTCAGGGGGCTGCGTACGAGCAGTACTTC. Encoded protein: CAWSVSQGAAYEQYF.

For the CDR3, the DNA is TGCGCCAGCAGCTTGGCCCAGTCTCCATATGGCTACACCTTC. Amino acid sequence: CASSLAQSPYGYTF. V usage is TRBV5-1 and J usage is TRBJ1-2; no definite D call. From germline, CDR1 is SGHRS and CDR2 YFSETQ. The CDR3 is made up of 14 amino acids. The ends were cut back, 0 bases at V and 5 bases at J, with 11 bases in the middle.

There are a few counts of this clone. The V gene is TRBV7-9, the J gene TRBJ1-2, with a possible D match to TRBD1 (5 bases). V lost 11 bases to trimming and J lost 3 bases, with 10 bases between them. The CDR3 loop spans 11 amino acids. Germline CDR1 and CDR2: SEHNR and FQNEAQ (reference sequence). CDR3 protein: CAGGGYYGYTF. The CDR3 region has the DNA TGTGCCGGCGGGGGGTACTATGGCTACACCTTC.

The V and J genes are TRBV2 and TRBJ2-1; D remains unclear. CDR3 length: 15 residues. Trimming pared 3 bases from V and 4 bases from J, leaving 13 bases between. Germline CDR1 and CDR2: SNHLY and FYNNEI. In DNA, the CDR3 is TGTGCCAGCAGTGATGGTAGGCGAAAGTACAATGAGCAGTTCTTC. Protein sequence: CASSDGRRKYNEQFF. Looking up the rest from reference TRBV2 and TRBJ2-1 gives the full variable domain: EPEVTQTPSHQVTQMGQEVILRCVPISNHLYFYWYRQILGQKVEFLVSFYNNEISEKSEIFDDQFSVERPDGSNFTLKIRSTKLEDSAMYFCASSDGRRKYNEQFFGPGTRLTVL.

Here the CDR3 reads CASSLGRGGPSETQYF. The CDR3 DNA sequence: TGTGCCAGCAGCTTAGGGCGGGGAGGGCCCTCGGAGACCCAGTACTTC. J is TRBJ2-5 and V is TRBV7-9, with 7 bases matching TRBD2. CDR3 length: 16 residues. The germline V gene encodes CDR1 SEHNR and CDR2 FQNEAQ (reference sequence). V gave up 1 base and J gave up 5 bases; unmatched junction bases: 10.

The chain employs TRBV28 and TRBJ2-5; 9 nucleotides line up with TRBD2. CDR3 size: 13 residues. Unmatched junction bases numbered 6, after V lost 8 bases and J lost 5 bases. Germline CDR1 is MDHEN and CDR2 is SYDVKM. The CDR3 protein is CASGKSGGETQYF. The CDR3 DNA sequence: TGTGCCAGCGGAAAAAGCGGGGGGGAGACCCAGTACTTC.

The chain's CDR3 is CASSLMAGRTYEQYF. The CDR3 DNA follows: TGTGCCAGCAGTCTCATGGCCGGGCGCACCTACGAGCAGTACTTC. This chain uses TRBV6-5 with TRBJ2-7; D is undetermined. The CDR3 length is 15 residues. V lost 5 bases and J 2 bases, leaving 16 bases between the germline ends. Germline lookup yields CDR1 MNHEY and CDR2 SVGAGI.

The chain recombines TRBV11-2 with TRBJ1-4, with D perhaps TRBD1 (6 bases). V lost 5 bases to trimming and J lost 2 bases, with 18 bases between them. Germline-derived CDR1 and CDR2 are SGHAT and FQNNGV. There are 17 residues in the CDR3. The CDR3, as DNA: TGTGCCAGCAGCCTAACGTCCGGCGGGGGCACTAATGAAAAACTGTTTTTT. Translated: CASSLTSGGGTNEKLFF.

The CDR3 DNA follows: TGCAGCGTAGTGACCGACTCCTACAATGAGCAGTTCTTC. Its translation: CSVVTDSYNEQFF. The chain is built from TRBV29-1 and TRBJ2-1, with D unresolved. Germline V lookup: CDR1 SQVTM, CDR2 ANQGSEA. With 6 bases removed from V and 0 bases from J, the gap between germline ends came to 9 bases. The CDR3 runs to 13 residues.

The genes are TRBV10-3 and TRBJ1-1; no reliable D call. CDR3 length: 13 residues. The ends were cut back, 6 bases at V and 1 base at J, with 9 bases in the middle. The germline CDR1 and CDR2 sequences are ENHRY and SYGVKD. Written as DNA, the CDR3 is TGTGCCATCAGGGCAGACCGGAACACTGAAGCTTTCTTT. Translation gives CAIRADRNTEAFF.

V is TRBV28 and J is TRBJ1-1; D is unclear. Germline values: CDR1 MDHEN, CDR2 SYDVKM. V gave up 5 bases and J gave up 0 bases, with 10 bases separating them. The CDR3 is made up of 14 amino acids. Here the CDR3 DNA reads TGTGCCAGCAGTCCCCACAAGATGAACACTGAAGCTTTCTTT. It yields the protein CASSPHKMNTEAFF.

This chain uses TRBV7-2 with TRBJ2-1; D is unresolved. V was cut by 2 bases and J by 6 bases, with 11 bases left in between. This CDR3 spans 14 amino acids. Germline values: CDR1 SGHTA, CDR2 FQGNSA. CDR3 DNA sequence: TGTGCCAGCAGCTTAAGCGCAATCAGCAATGAGCAGTTCTTC. It translates to CASSLSAISNEQFF.

This chain joins TRBV2 and TRBJ2-5; 7 nucleotides match TRBD1. The length of the CDR3 is 15 residues. V was clipped by 5 bases and J by 1 base; unmatched bases: 7. CDR1 SNHLY and CDR2 FYNNEI come from the germline V gene. As DNA, the CDR3 is TGTGCCAGCAGTAGAAGACAGGGAAGCCAAGAGACCCAGTACTTC. Translated: CASSRRQGSQETQYF.

The rearrangement joins TRBV6-5 to TRBJ1-1; 8 bases align to TRBD1. CDR1 is MNHEY, CDR2 SVGAGI, per germline. V dropped 4 bases and J dropped 4; count of bases not matched to a gene: 8. The CDR3 runs to 15 residues. As DNA, the CDR3 is TGTGCCAGCAGTTCCCAGACAGGGGTCACCACTGAAGCTTTCTTT. As protein: CASSSQTGVTTEAFF.

The rearrangement joins TRBV28 to TRBJ2-7; 9 bases align to TRBD2. The CDR3 is 16 residues long. The germline gives CDR1 MDHEN, CDR2 SYDVKM. V shed 5 bases, J shed 4 bases, and the junction held 12 bases outside the gene matches. This CDR3 is CASSAFTPTSGYEQYF. CDR3 nucleotide sequence: TGTGCCAGCAGTGCATTTACTCCTACTAGCGGGTACGAGCAGTACTTC.

The chain employs TRBV5-5 and TRBJ2-7; the D gene is possibly TRBD1 (6 bases). V gave up 1 base and J gave up 3 bases, with 14 bases separating them. Germline V lookup: CDR1 SGHKS, CDR2 YYEKEE (reference sequence). The CDR3 length is 15 residues. CDR3 DNA: TGTGCCAGCAGCTTGCGGGACACCCAGTACTACGAGCAGTACTTC. Encoded protein: CASSLRDTQYYEQYF.

The V call is TRBV5-6, the J call TRBJ2-7; 7 nucleotides line up with TRBD1. CDR3 length: 14 residues. J gave up 2 bases and V 4 bases, and 6 bases lay outside the gene matches. The germline V gene has CDR1 SGHDT and CDR2 YYEEEE. CDR3 sequence (DNA): TGTGCCAGCAGCGACACAGGACAGGCCTACGAGCAGTACTTC. Translation gives CASSDTGQAYEQYF. The whole variable domain, remainder taken from reference TRBV5-6 and TRBJ2-7, is DAGVTQSPTHLIKTRGQQVTLRCSPKSGHDTVSWYQQALGQGPQFIFQYYEEEERQRGNFPDRFSGHQFPNYSSELNVNALLLGDSALYLCASSDTGQAYEQYFGPGTRLTVT.

The CDR3: CASSPQGNSPLHF. As DNA, the CDR3 is TGTGCCAGCTCACCACAGGGGAATTCACCCCTCCACTTT. The chain employs TRBV18 and TRBJ1-6; a weak D match, TRBD1 (5 bases). Trimming took 1 base from V and 7 from J, leaving 5 bases between them. This CDR3 comprises 13 residues. CDR1 and CDR2 (germline): KGHSH, LQKENI.